The T cell receptor (beta chain) described here comes from a study of beta chain features in type 1 diabetes listed by TCRdb under 2018. In terms of the full investigation: No differences in mean age, gender distribution, total cell number or subset yield were found between patients and healthy donors. A total of 100 million to 140 million sorted cells were examined across all samples, and the number of cells per subset was strongly correlated with RNA yield. The study compared TCRB repertoires of sorted circulating CD4+ T cell subsets between recently diagnosed type 1 diabetes patients and matched healthy donors. Naive and central memory subsets were obtained from all 30 or so donors, but regulatory and stem cell-like memory subsets were isolated from only 8 patients and roughly eight healthy donors.

The entire isolated RNA was reverse transcribed using the High Capacity cDNA Reverse Transcription Kit, and thus expressed TCRB transcripts were sequenced. Deep immunoSEQ sequencing was performed on naive, central memory and regulatory T cell samples, with an average of roughly 3.5 million total reads per sample. Sorted cells were lysed in RLT buffer, and RNA was extracted using DNase-treated RNeasy Micro or Mini kits according to cell number. To prevent cross-contamination, each cell subset was processed individually, whereas patient and healthy donor samples were processed jointly. The immunoSEQ multiplex PCR was used to amplify TCRB sequences from cDNA, generating 87-bp fragments that spanned the CDR3 region. Sequencing of the amplicons was done on the Illumina HiSeq platform. The authors' pipeline ran thus. Synthetic template baselines were used to correct PCR bias computationally, reads within Hamming distance 2 were collapsed together, and singletons that could not be merged were discarded. By aligning reads against IMGT, V, D and J genes, CDR3 length, and insertions or deletions at six rearrangement sites were assigned. Within each subset, clonotype counts were normalized to sorted cell number, and only after that were true diversity and Gini coefficients computed with the tcR R package. The overlap coefficient, calculated on TCRB nucleotide sequences, was used to quantify repertoire sharing. Out-of-frame TCRB sequences from naive cells were analyzed to stand in for the pre-selection repertoire. TCRdb carries this immuneACCESS record with in-frame sequences only. Its versions omit some clonotypes, under half of them owing to an unresolved V gene in the studies checked, with the rest unexplained. Clone size and the V and J calls come from that table; the DNA yielded D and trimming. The sample data list 500,000 to 850,000 clones, and more than 13% of these were observed just once. The ten largest clones take up approximately 0.043% of the sample.

A note on this clone: No cognate antigen has been identified for it. Base-call qualities are not available, and no considerably larger clone is one nucleotide away.

Each donor gave one peripheral blood draw, roughly 120 mL on average, collected into heparinised tubes. A BD FACSAria II was used to sort naive, central memory, regulatory and stem cell-like memory CD4+ T cells with a panel that included CD45RO, CCR7, CD25, CD127, CD95 and CD27. Purity was above 98% for every sorted population. PBMCs were isolated right away by Lymphoprep density gradient centrifugation and were stained directly, without culture. To minimize batch effects, samples were stained and sorted in pairs, one healthy donor with one patient per experiment. Study-wide findings and limitations: Sequencing cDNA rather than genomic DNA could over-represent highly expressing activated cells, although activation and CD3 levels did not differ between groups. In all four CD4+ subsets, TCRB CDR3 length was moderately but significantly shorter in type 1 diabetes patients. PCR may preferentially amplify shorter templates, but because patient and control samples were amplified and corrected together, any resulting skew would affect both groups equally. Naive, central memory and regulatory TCRB repertoires appeared to be more similar among patients than among healthy donors. Because the HLA sub-analyses included only small numbers of individuals, any influence of HLA type on TCRB rearrangement was left unresolved. At VDJ recombination sites, type 1 diabetes patients had fewer insertions and more deleted nucleotides, which implies abnormalities in thymic rearrangement.

This TCR was recovered from a man between 18 and 29 years old with type 1 diabetes. The sequenced sample was naive CD4+ T cells from blood. The cell subset or site label, read with the paper, signifies: true naive CD4+ T cells.

The CDR3 is CASSVDRGHYEQYF. Read as DNA, the sequence is TGTGCCAGCAGCGTGGACAGGGGCCACTACGAGCAGTACTTC. In this chain, TRBV11-2 is recombined with TRBJ2-7; 9 junctional bases match TRBD1. V has 5 bases trimmed and J has 3 bases trimmed; junction bases matching no gene number 5. The CDR3, from cysteine to phenylalanine, totals 14 residues. The only DNA kept is the CDR3, 42 bases in frame from the first base. The germline V gene gives CDR1 as SGHAT and CDR2 as FQNNGV. The entire variable domain, with the stretches around the CDR3 drawn from the reference TRBV11-2 and TRBJ2-7 proteins, is EAGVAQSPRYKIIEKRQSVAFWCNPISGHATLYWYQQILGQGPKLLIQFQNNGVVDDSQLPKDRFSAERLKGVDSTLKIQPAKLEDSAVYLCASSVDRGHYEQYFGPGTRLTVT.